The rows below give T cell receptor beta chains drawn from one sample of a study of identical twins. TCRdb ran MiXCR on the 5' RACE reads and lists one entry per CDR3 protein. This sample has nearly 900,000 distinct CDR3 sequences, with roughly an eighth found just once. These sequences were also reported in another study, on yellow fever vaccine responses in identical twins.

The specimen sequenced was PBMCs. The receptors stem from a young woman in good health. CDR3s include the opening cysteine and the closing phenylalanine or tryptophan. The D gene is left open where the match is weak. Not every row has a clone size; where given, it reads once, few, many or a size class.

cdr3_length	clone_size	d_call	v_call	j_call	cdr3_nt	cdr3_aa
17	few	TRBD2	TRBV6-2/TRBV6-3	TRBJ2-7	TGTGCCAGCAGTTCCCCCCTAGCGGGAGGGCCCAGAGGGGAGCAGTACTTC	CASSSPLAGGPRGEQYF
15	NA	NA	TRBV24-1	TRBJ2-1	TGTGCCACCAGTGACGCGACGACCCTGGGAAATGAGCAGTTCTTC	CATSDATTLGNEQFF
13	few	NA	TRBV7-2	TRBJ2-7	TGTGCCAGCAGCTTAGTCGCCAGGAACGAGCAGTACTTC	CASSLVARNEQYF
15	NA	NA	TRBV6-5	TRBJ1-2	TGTGCCAGCAGTTACTCCTTTACAGGGAAATCGGGCTACACCTTC	CASSYSFTGKSGYTF
10	many	NA	TRBV28	TRBJ1-1	TGTGCGACGGGGAACACTGAAGCTTTCTTT	CATGNTEAFF
16	few	TRBD2	TRBV3-1	TRBJ2-1	TGTGCCAGCAGCCCGGGACTAGCGGTTAACCACAATGAGCAGTTCTTC	CASSPGLAVNHNEQFF
15	NA	TRBD2	TRBV20-1	TRBJ2-1	TGCAGTGCGCATACTAGCGGGCGACTTTACAATGAGCAGTTCTTC	CSAHTSGRLYNEQFF
14	NA	NA	TRBV29-1	TRBJ2-5	TGCAGCGTGGCATCCAACCGCGGGGAAGGGACCCAGTACTTC	CSVASNRGEGTQYF
17	many	NA	TRBV9	TRBJ2-1	TGTGCCAGCAGCGCCCGTTCCACGGGAGACACCTACAATGAGCAGTTCTTC	CASSARSTGDTYNEQFF
15	few	NA	TRBV7-9	TRBJ1-5	TGTGCCAGCAGCTATGCAGGGGCCCTCAATCAGCCCCAGCATTTT	CASSYAGALNQPQHF
19	NA	NA	TRBV6-2/TRBV6-3	TRBJ2-4	TGTGCCAGCAGTCATCAAACCGGGTCAGAATCGGACACCAAAAACATTCAGTACTTC	CASSHQTGSESDTKNIQYF
13	NA	NA	TRBV3-1	TRBJ1-5	TGTGCCAGCAGCCGGGACATAAATCAGCCCCAGCATTTT	CASSRDINQPQHF
15	NA	NA	TRBV6-5	TRBJ2-1	TGTGCCAGCAGTTACGTGGTGAGCGGGTGGGATGAGCAGTTCTTC	CASSYVVSGWDEQFF
14	NA	TRBD1	TRBV19	TRBJ1-1	TGTGCCAGTGGCCGGGGGACAGGGGTTACTGAAGCTTTCTTT	CASGRGTGVTEAFF
17	few	NA	TRBV10-3	TRBJ2-3	TGTGCCATCAGTGAGTCAATACAGGTTAAAAGCACAGATACGCAGTATTTT	CAISESIQVKSTDTQYF
19	NA	NA	TRBV10-3	TRBJ2-1	TGTGCCACCGCAATAGCTGGGCAGGGCTATGCTAGCTCCTACAATGAGCAGTTCTTC	CATAIAGQGYASSYNEQFF
12	many	NA	TRBV7-9	TRBJ1-5	TGTGCCAGCAGCTTAGAAATGGGGGCCCAGCATTTT	CASSLEMGAQHF
13	many	NA	TRBV6-1	TRBJ1-1	TGTGCCAGCAGTCCTCATGAGTCGGCTGAAGCTTTCTTT	CASSPHESAEAFF
15	NA	NA	TRBV20-1	TRBJ2-5	TGCAGTGCTAGAGAAGGCGGTAGGGACCGAGAGACCCAGTACTTC	CSAREGGRDRETQYF
13	NA	NA	TRBV18	TRBJ1-5	TGTGCCAGCTCACCAGGGACCATGGAGCCCCAGCATTTT	CASSPGTMEPQHF
11	few	NA	TRBV29-1	TRBJ2-5	TGCAGCGGATCGGGGGAAGAGACCCAGTACTTC	CSGSGEETQYF
15	few	TRBD2	TRBV7-9	TRBJ2-1	TGTGCCAGCAGCCCCCTGGGAGCGGGGGTGGTGGAGCAGTTCTTC	CASSPLGAGVVEQFF
13	NA	NA	TRBV20-1	TRBJ2-5	TGCAGTGTGGCCCGGGGGACCCAAGAGACCCAGTACTTC	CSVARGTQETQYF
15	few	NA	TRBV12-3/TRBV12-4	TRBJ1-1	TGTGCCAGCAGTTTAGAGGGATACCTGAACACTGAAGCTTTCTTT	CASSLEGYLNTEAFF
11	NA	NA	TRBV20-1	TRBJ2-3	TGCAGTGCTAGCCTCCGAGATACGCAGTATTTT	CSASLRDTQYF
14	NA	NA	TRBV12-3/TRBV12-4	TRBJ2-3	TGTGCCAGCAGTCCCTCGGCATCTTCAGATACGCAGTATTTT	CASSPSASSDTQYF
19	few	TRBD2	TRBV11-1	TRBJ2-1	TGTGCCAGCAGCTTCTCACAACTGGGAACTAGCGGGGAATACAATGAGCAGTTCTTC	CASSFSQLGTSGEYNEQFF
14	few	NA	TRBV5-6	TRBJ2-3	TGTGCCAGCAGCCCGATCTCTAGCACAGATACGCAGTATTTT	CASSPISSTDTQYF
11	NA	NA	TRBV7-2	TRBJ2-1	TGTGCCAGCAGCCAAACTAGGGAGCAGTTCTTC	CASSQTREQFF
20	few	TRBD2	TRBV4-1	TRBJ2-1	TGCGCCAGCAGCCAAGATCGGAGTCTAGCGGGAGCCAACTCCTACAATGAGCAGTTCTTC	CASSQDRSLAGANSYNEQFF
15	NA	NA	TRBV24-1	TRBJ2-1	TGTGCCACCAGTGGCGGAGATTGGCTCTACAATGAGCAGTTCTTC	CATSGGDWLYNEQFF
14	NA	TRBD1	TRBV7-9	TRBJ2-1	TGTGCCAGCAGCTTATGGGACAGGGAAGGTGAGCAGTTCTTC	CASSLWDREGEQFF
14	NA	NA	TRBV7-9	TRBJ2-7	TGTGCCAGCAGCTTGGGGGCAGGGCGCTACGAGCAGTACTTC	CASSLGAGRYEQYF
12	NA	NA	TRBV7-9	TRBJ2-5	TGTGCCAGCAGCTTAGCAGCTCGGTCCCAGTACTTC	CASSLAARSQYF
11	many	NA	TRBV29-1	TRBJ2-1	TGCAGCGTTGAAAGGGGCAATGAGCAGTTCTTC	CSVERGNEQFF
15	many	NA	TRBV7-3	TRBJ2-2	TGTGCCAGCAGCCTAAACCCGGGGGCCACCGGGGAGCTGTTTTTT	CASSLNPGATGELFF
14	few	NA	TRBV6-1	TRBJ2-3	TGTGCCAGCAGAAGGGACACCCCCGCAGATACGCAGTATTTT	CASRRDTPADTQYF
12	NA	TRBD2	TRBV5-8	TRBJ2-5	TGTGCCAGCAGCCTGATGGGGGAGGGCCAGTACTTC	CASSLMGEGQYF
17	NA	TRBD1	TRBV12-3/TRBV12-4	TRBJ1-5	TGTGCCAGCAGTCGATCGAGGGACAGGGGGGGAGTTCAGCCCCAGCATTTT	CASSRSRDRGGVQPQHF
16	many	NA	TRBV5-1	TRBJ2-7	TGCGCCAGCAGGCCAAGGGCCGTCACAGACCCCCACGAGCAGTACTTC	CASRPRAVTDPHEQYF
12	NA	NA	TRBV20-1	TRBJ2-5	TGCAGTGCTACGCTCAGACAAGAGACCCAGTACTTC	CSATLRQETQYF
14	NA	NA	TRBV9	TRBJ1-1	TGTGCCAGCAGCGTAGAGGGAGGGCAGGCTGAAGCTTTCTTT	CASSVEGGQAEAFF
15	few	NA	TRBV28	TRBJ2-1	TGTGCCAGCAGTTTTGGGCAGGGGAACCACAATGAGCAGTTCTTC	CASSFGQGNHNEQFF
11	few	NA	TRBV2	TRBJ2-1	TGTGCCAGCGCAGACAGGAGTTGGCAGTTCTTC	CASADRSWQFF
15	many	TRBD2	TRBV28	TRBJ2-5	TGTGCCAGCAGTTTACGCCTAGCGGGCGGGGGGACCCAGTACTTC	CASSLRLAGGGTQYF
11	many	TRBD1	TRBV20-1	TRBJ1-2	TGCAGTACCGGGACAGACTATGGCTACACCTTC	CSTGTDYGYTF
12	NA	NA	TRBV20-1	TRBJ2-2	TGCAGTGCTCGACTAAACACCGGGGAGCTGTTTTTT	CSARLNTGELFF
14	few	NA	TRBV5-1	TRBJ1-1	TGCGCCAGCAGCTCACTAGGGGCTGACACTGAAGCTTTCTTT	CASSSLGADTEAFF
13	NA	NA	TRBV20-1	TRBJ2-3	TGCAGTGCTAGACCCAGTGGTTTCAATACGCAGTATTTT	CSARPSGFNTQYF
15	many	TRBD2	TRBV12-3/TRBV12-4	TRBJ2-5	TGTGCCAGCACCCCGGGACTAGCGGGCCAAGAGACCCAGTACTTC	CASTPGLAGQETQYF
13	NA	NA	TRBV28	TRBJ2-4	TGTGCGAGTGCGGGGACGGCCAAAAACATTCAGTACTTC	CASAGTAKNIQYF
16	few	NA	TRBV24-1	TRBJ2-2	TGTGCCACCAGTGATTTGCAAATGGGGGGCACCGGGGAGCTGTTTTTT	CATSDLQMGGTGELFF
15	few	NA	TRBV28	TRBJ1-2	TGTGCCACCATTGACACCGGGACACTAAACTATGGCTACACCTTC	CATIDTGTLNYGYTF
16	NA	TRBD2	TRBV6-5	TRBJ2-5	TGTGCCAGCAGTTTAGCTGCCAGCGGGAGTGGTGAGACCCAGTACTTC	CASSLAASGSGETQYF